This T cell receptor (beta chain) was sequenced during a study of beta chain features in type 1 diabetes. Study-wide background: The samples had around 98 million sorted cells examined in all. Overall study results and limits: Although PCR might favor shorter templates, it would do so equally in patients and controls. For type 1 diabetes patients, VDJ junctions showed fewer insertions and more deletions. Shortening of TCRB CDR3s, moderate but significant, appeared in all four CD4+ subsets of Type 1 diabetes patients.

Trimming removed 8 bases from V and 4 bases from J, with 18 bases in between. The CDR3 is 14 amino acids. Germline values: CDR1 GTSNPN, CDR2 SVGIG (reference sequence). Sequencing targeted expressed TCRB transcripts, as all isolated RNA had been reverse transcribed. The assay was immunoSEQ multiplex PCR, and TCRdb's table has in-frame clones only and misses some. This sample yields around 360,000 clones, of which roughly an eighth are seen a single time; 0.0085% to 0.012% belongs to the top ten. Sorting based on CD45RO/CCR7/CD25/CD127/CD95/CD27 separated CD4+ naive, central memory, regulatory and stem cell-like memory cells. This clone was found a few times. Its antigen is unknown.

The chain combines TRBV30 with TRBJ2-1; perhaps D is TRBD1 or TRBD2 (5 bases each). The specimen sequenced was naive CD4+ T cells from blood. This receptor was identified in a woman aged 18-35 years with type 1 diabetes. The CDR3 DNA is TGTGCCGGGACCGAGAGGGATGGGTACAATGAGCAGTTCTTC. Its translation: CAGTERDGYNEQFF. Complete variable domain (other parts from reference TRBV30 and TRBJ2-1): SQTIHQWPATLVQPVGSPLSLECTVEGTSNPNLYWYRQAAGRGLQLLFYSVGIGQISSEVPQNLSASRPQDRQFILSSKKLLLSDSGFYLCAGTERDGYNEQFFGPGTRLTVL.